The 7 T cell receptor beta chains below were found in one sample sequenced in a study of T cell changes during pregnancy in multiple sclerosis. Clones were read by immunoSEQ multiplex PCR, and TCRdb kept only the in-frame ones, dropping some. The sample carries around 30,000 clones, approximately 90% recorded once. The source material was CD8+ T cells from peripheral blood mononuclear cells, sampled in the second trimester of pregnancy. Receptors originate from a female donor with multiple sclerosis, enrolled in a pregnancy study.

V is TRBV13 and J is TRBJ1-2, with 7 bases fitting TRBD1. The ends lost 5 bases at V and 8 bases at J; junction bases unmatched: 17. The germline V gene has CDR1 PRHDT and CDR2 FYEKMQ (reference sequence). CDR3 length: 16 amino acids. Here the CDR3 reads CASSQTDRVGRDGYTF. Written as DNA, the CDR3 is TGTGCCAGCAGCCAAACAGACAGGGTCGGTCGAGACGGCTACACCTTC.

The V call is TRBV7-8, the J call TRBJ1-2; 10 positions match TRBD1. The CDR3 totals 16 residues. The germline V gene encodes CDR1 SGHVS and CDR2 FQNEAQ. Unmatched junction bases numbered 6, after V lost 5 bases and J lost 0 bases. The CDR3 protein is CASSPDRGGSNYGYTF. The CDR3 bases are TGTGCCAGCAGCCCGGACAGGGGGGGCTCTAACTATGGCTACACCTTC.

This sequence joins TRBV11-1 and TRBJ1-1; perhaps TRBD1 as D (5 bases). There are 14 residues in the CDR3. Per germline, CDR1 SGHAT and CDR2 FQDESV (reference sequence). V lost 7 bases to trimming and J lost 5 bases, with 17 bases between them. The CDR3: CASTLLVGGTEAFF. Here the CDR3 DNA reads TGTGCCAGCACCCTCTTGGTTGGGGGGACTGAAGCTTTCTTT.

The chain has TRBV27 and TRBJ2-7, with 12 bases that match TRBD2. Germline CDR1 and CDR2: MNHEY and SMNVEV (reference sequence). The trim removed 4 bases at V and 5 bases at J, leaving 6 bases unmatched. The CDR3 has 15 residues. The CDR3 DNA reads as TGTGCCAGCAGTTCCCGACTAGCGGGAGTCCACGAGCAGTACTTC. Translation gives CASSSRLAGVHEQYF.

The chain has TRBV27 and TRBJ1-2, with 8 bases that match TRBD1. Trimming at V came to 2 bases and at J to 3 bases, leaving 5 bases not matched to a gene. The CDR3 consists of 15 residues. Germline V gene lookup returns CDR1 MNHEY and CDR2 SMNVEV (reference sequence). The CDR3 loop reads CASSLSGQGYYGYTF. The DNA of the CDR3 is TGTGCCAGCAGTTTAAGTGGACAGGGCTACTATGGCTACACCTTC.

V gene TRBV14 combines with J gene TRBJ2-3, with TRBD2 matching 11 bases. Germline V gene sequence: CDR1 SGHDN, CDR2 FVKESK. V lost 5 bases and J lost 0; bases outside the gene matches: 22. CDR3 size: 22 residues. CDR3 sequence: CASSEMPGLAVSRISSTDTQYF. The CDR3 DNA follows: TGTGCCAGCAGCGAGATGCCGGGACTAGCGGTTTCTAGAATATCTAGCACAGATACGCAGTATTTT. Combining the CDR3 with reference TRBV14 and TRBJ2-3 gives the whole variable domain EAGVTQFPSHSVIEKGQTVTLRCDPISGHDNLYWYRRVMGKEIKFLLHFVKESKQDESGMPNNRFLAERTGGTYSTLKVQPAELEDSGVYFCASSEMPGLAVSRISSTDTQYFGPGTRLTVL.

The CDR3 DNA reads as TGCGCCAGCAGCCAAGCCGGGACTAGCGGGTGGGTAGAAGTCAATGAGCAGTTCTTC. Its translation is CASSQAGTSGWVEVNEQFF. This chain connects TRBV4-3 to TRBJ2-1; TRBD2 matches at 12 bases. CDR3 length: 19 residues. Per germline, CDR1 LGHNA and CDR2 YSLEER. V shed 1 base and J 6 bases; nucleotides not matched to a gene: 13.